The 15 T cell receptor beta chains below come from one sample, sequenced in a study of shared clonotypes between healthy human individuals. Clones were sequenced by immunoSEQ multiplex PCR, and TCRdb holds only the in-frame ones, with some missing. The data hold 2 million to 2.5 million clones, with nearly 97% observed a single time. Sequences were obtained from naive CD4+ T cells sorted from blood. Subset in this sample: CD45RA+ positively selected. All receptors derive from a man aged 18 to 29 in good health.

The genes are TRBV6-5 and TRBJ2-7; weak D call: TRBD2 (6 bases). V was pared by 2 bases and J by 2 bases, with 16 bases between. Looked up from germline, CDR1 is MNHEY and CDR2 is SVGAGI. The CDR3 contains 16 residues. CDR3 in DNA: TGTGCCAGCAGTTACGGGTTCGGAGGGATTGCCTACGAGCAGTACTTC. This translates into CASSYGFGGIAYEQYF.

The V gene is TRBV18, the J gene TRBJ1-2; D unresolved. The CDR3 has 14 amino acids. The germline V gene encodes CDR1 KGHSH and CDR2 LQKENI. With 5 bases removed from V and 7 bases from J, the gap between germline ends came to 17 bases. The CDR3 nucleotides are TGTGCCAGCTCAACCACCTCTGGGTTAGGTGGCTACACCTTC. It translates to CASSTTSGLGGYTF.

This chain uses TRBV27 with TRBJ2-3; D might be TRBD1 (6 bases). V was shortened by 1 base and J by 0 bases, with 11 bases between the two germline ends. Germline assignment: CDR1 MNHEY and CDR2 SMNVEV (reference sequence). This CDR3 region has 16 residues. CDR3 loop: CASSLYRTASTDTQYF. CDR3 nucleotide sequence: TGTGCCAGCAGTTTATACCGGACAGCTAGCACAGATACGCAGTATTTT.

CDR3 in DNA: TGTGCCAGCTCACGGGTGGGGTTTAATTCACCCCTCCACTTT. Translated, it gives CASSRVGFNSPLHF. This rearrangement joins TRBV18 to TRBJ1-6; no clear D gene. The CDR3 loop spans 14 amino acids. Trimming shortened V by 4 bases and J by 6 bases, and 10 bases separated the two germline ends. Germline CDR1 and CDR2: KGHSH and LQKENI.

The chain recombines TRBV4-1 with TRBJ2-5; 7 bases align to TRBD1. V was pared by 0 bases and J by 5 bases, with 6 bases of the junction left unmatched. The germline gives CDR1 MGHRA, CDR2 YSYEKL. There are 15 residues in the CDR3. The CDR3 sequence: CASSQESTGKETQYF. CDR3 in DNA: TGCGCCAGCAGCCAAGAGTCGACAGGGAAGGAGACCCAGTACTTC.

The chain is built from TRBV7-2 and TRBJ2-3; 9 bases line up with TRBD2. The J segment lost 10 bases and the V segment lost 3 bases, leaving 11 bases of the junction unmatched. The germline V gene has CDR1 SGHTA and CDR2 FQGNSA. The length of the CDR3 is 15 residues. CDR3 sequence: CASSLVASGRFPQYF. CDR3 in DNA: TGTGCCAGCAGCTTGGTGGCAAGCGGGAGGTTTCCGCAGTATTTT.

The rearrangement joins TRBV11-2 to TRBJ2-7, with D perhaps TRBD1 (5 bases). Germline V gives CDR1 SGHAT, CDR2 FQNNGV. The CDR3 is 13 residues long. V was trimmed by 8 bases and J by 2 bases, leaving 13 bases between them. The CDR3 protein is CASASRATYEQYF. The CDR3 bases are TGTGCCAGCGCGAGCAGGGCGACCTACGAGCAGTACTTC.

The gene calls are TRBV5-3 and TRBJ2-1, with 9 bases lining up with TRBD2. TRBV5-3 is reported as an ORF; its role is uncertain. With 1 base clipped from V and 8 bases from J, the junction kept 19 bases outside the gene matches. CDR3 size: 19 residues. DNA for the CDR3: TGTGCCAGAAGCTTGAGATGTCGGGTTGGCGGGAGGGCCGTTGATGAGCAGTTCTTC. This encodes CARSLRCRVGGRAVDEQFF.

V usage is TRBV10-3 and J usage is TRBJ1-1, with 12 bases fitting TRBD1. The length of the CDR3 is 18 residues. Per the germline V gene, CDR1 is ENHRY and CDR2 is SYGVKD. Unmatched junction bases numbered 14, after V lost 3 bases and J lost 6 bases. The CDR3 here is CAISDTGTGGRSKAEAFF. The CDR3 DNA reads as TGTGCCATCAGTGATACCGGGACAGGGGGCAGGAGCAAAGCTGAAGCTTTCTTT.

The chain employs TRBV4-3 and TRBJ2-5; D is tentatively TRBD1 or TRBD2 (5 bases each). There are 15 residues in the CDR3. Per the germline V gene, CDR1 is LGHNA and CDR2 is YSLEER. Trimming removed 1 base from V and 5 bases from J, with 14 bases in between. The CDR3 loop reads CASSQGVGGRETQYF. CDR3 coding DNA: TGCGCCAGCAGCCAAGGGGTTGGGGGTCGGGAGACCCAGTACTTC.

The J gene is TRBJ2-4, the V gene TRBV10-3; no clear D. The germline V and J ends were trimmed by 2 bases and 5 bases, with 7 bases remaining between them. Per the germline V gene, CDR1 is ENHRY and CDR2 is SYGVKD. This CDR3 comprises 13 residues. CDR3 nucleotides: TGTGCCATCAGTGAGATCCCGGAAAACATTCAGTACTTC. This translates into CAISEIPENIQYF.

The V call is TRBV2, the J call TRBJ2-7; D is possibly TRBD1 (5 bases). V lost 7 bases, J lost 0 bases, and 13 bases lay in between. The CDR3 is 14 residues long. Per germline, CDR1 SNHLY and CDR2 FYNNEI. The CDR3 DNA is TGTGCCAGCAATCCCGATAGGGGCTCCTACGAGCAGTACTTC. This codes for CASNPDRGSYEQYF.

The J gene is TRBJ2-2, the V gene TRBV6-6; 7 nucleotides match TRBD1. After removal of 2 bases from V and 3 bases from J, the junction contained 0 bases not matched to a gene. There are 14 residues in the CDR3. Germline CDR1 is MNHNY and CDR2 is SVGAGI (reference sequence). The CDR3 region has the DNA TGTGCCAGCAGTTACCAGGGGGACACCGGGGAGCTGTTTTTT. This gives the protein CASSYQGDTGELFF.

In this sample, this clone turned up once. V is TRBV12-5 and J is TRBJ1-5; no clear D gene. Germline V gene sequence: CDR1 LGHNT, CDR2 FRNRAP. Trimming took 3 bases from V and 0 from J, leaving 3 bases between them. The CDR3 spans 13 residues. This CDR3 is CASGFDSNQPQHF. CDR3 DNA sequence: TGTGCTAGTGGTTTTGATAGCAATCAGCCCCAGCATTTT.

V and J are TRBV6-5 and TRBJ2-3; possibly TRBD1 for D (5 bases). V lost 6 bases to trimming and J lost 5 bases, with 9 bases between them. Germline-derived CDR1 and CDR2 are MNHEY and SVGAGI. The length of the CDR3 is 12 residues. The CDR3 loop reads CASSPGIDTQYF. The CDR3 DNA is TGTGCCAGCAGCCCAGGGATAGATACGCAGTATTTT.